This T cell receptor beta chain was recovered during a study of T cell changes during pregnancy in multiple sclerosis. The CDR3 loop spans 15 amino acids. Looked up from germline, CDR1 is KGHSH and CDR2 is LQKENI. V was pared by 3 bases and J by 4 bases, with 3 bases of the junction left unmatched. Profiled with immunoSEQ multiplex PCR; TCRdb holds only in-frame clones, not every one. The sample shows around 45,000 clones, approximately 90% of them seen only once. This clone has a handful of counts. The specimen was CD4+ T cells from peripheral blood mononuclear cells, collected in the third trimester of pregnancy. V and J are TRBV18 and TRBJ2-3; TRBD2 matches 11 bases. This receptor was taken from a female donor with multiple sclerosis, enrolled in a pregnancy study. In DNA, the CDR3 is TGTGCCAGCTCACCCCTAGCGGGAGGAGCAGATACGCAGTATTTT. Amino acid sequence: CASSPLAGGADTQYF. The full variable domain, with the rest looked up from reference TRBV18 and TRBJ2-3, is NAGVMQNPRHLVRRRGQEARLRCSPMKGHSHVYWYRQLPEEGLKFMVYLQKENIIDESGMPKERFSAEFPKEGPSILRIQQVVRGDSAAYFCASSPLAGGADTQYFGPGTRLTVL.